These T cell receptor beta chains were read from a single sample in a study of beta chain features in type 1 diabetes. Clones were sequenced by immunoSEQ multiplex PCR, and TCRdb holds only the in-frame ones, with some missing. The sample lists about 360,000 clones; 10% to 15% were seen once. Source material: naive CD4+ T cells from blood. The receptors derive from a man younger than 35 in good health. The CDR3 runs from the conserved cysteine through the conserved F or W. The size field is filled for only some rows; it gives once, few, many or a size class.

v_gene	abundance	j_gene	CDR3aa
TRBV2	few	TRBJ1-1	CASRRVNTEAFF
TRBV9	few	TRBJ2-3	CASSVASGLTDTQYF
TRBV5-1	-	TRBJ1-1	CASSLGAPNTEAFF
TRBV30	many	TRBJ2-1	CAWWGVRVNEQFF
TRBV5-4	few	TRBJ1-2	CASSSRRANYGYTF
TRBV19	-	TRBJ1-3	CASRNDTPSGNTIYF
TRBV19	-	TRBJ1-5	CASSTLQRHSNQPQHF
TRBV6-6	-	TRBJ1-1	CASSPGTGNTEAFF
TRBV25-1	-	TRBJ1-5	CASSESGYSNQPQHF
TRBV25-1	-	TRBJ2-1	CANTRSGRGYNEQFF
TRBV28	-	TRBJ1-5	CASSRDTNQPQHF
TRBV6-6	-	TRBJ2-2	CASSSRTGEVGELFF
TRBV28	-	TRBJ2-2	CASKGGTGNTGELFF
TRBV7-3	-	TRBJ2-3	CASSRDRSTDTQYF
TRBV11-2	few	TRBJ2-7	CASMGESGYEQYF
TRBV7-9	-	TRBJ2-7	CASSSTSGGPNEQYF
TRBV5-1	few	TRBJ1-1	CASSPLQGPNTEAFF
TRBV30	few	TRBJ1-1	CAWSYWESMNTEAFF
TRBV7-9	few	TRBJ2-3	CASSQGGSTDTQYF
TRBV6-5	-	TRBJ2-3	CASFELGTDTQYF
TRBV28	-	TRBJ2-6	CASSFSDIPSGANVLTF
TRBV4-2	few	TRBJ1-6	CASSQVGGANSPLHF